The sequence of this T cell receptor (beta chain) was determined in a study of T cells in Graves' hyperthyroidism and ophthalmopathy. V was clipped by 5 bases and J by 3 bases, with 11 bases between them. This CDR3 comprises 13 residues. TCR beta CDR3 sequences were amplified from RNA transcripts. The HTBI set primed first-round TCR CDR3 RT-PCR. Each CDR3 protein gets one entry after TCRdb re-called the multiplex PCR reads with MiXCR. Seen here are under 350,000 distinct CDR3 sequences, over 15% observed once, and the top ten hold 55% to 60%. A NOSPECS grade of at least 4, a Clinical Activity Score of at least 3 and duration under 3 months were recorded in ophthalmopathy patients. This clonotype was detected many times.

V and J are TRBV12-3 or TRBV12-4 and TRBJ2-7, with D tentatively TRBD1 or TRBD2 (5 bases each). Material for sequencing was blood. This clonotype originated in a woman aged 55-70 years with Graves' ophthalmopathy. The chain's CDR3 is CASSPRDGYEQYF. The DNA of the CDR3 is TGTGCCAGCAGTCCCCGGGACGGCTACGAGCAGTACTTC.